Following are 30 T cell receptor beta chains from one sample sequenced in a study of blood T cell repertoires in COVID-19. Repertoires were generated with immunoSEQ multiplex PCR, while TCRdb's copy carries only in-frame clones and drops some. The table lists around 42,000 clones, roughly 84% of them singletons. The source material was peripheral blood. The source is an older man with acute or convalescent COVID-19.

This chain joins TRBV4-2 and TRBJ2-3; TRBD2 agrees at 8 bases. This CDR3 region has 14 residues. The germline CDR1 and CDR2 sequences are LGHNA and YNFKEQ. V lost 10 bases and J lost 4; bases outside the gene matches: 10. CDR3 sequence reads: CATHTSGGPDTQYF. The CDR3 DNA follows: TGTGCCACCCATACTAGCGGAGGCCCAGATACGCAGTATTTT.

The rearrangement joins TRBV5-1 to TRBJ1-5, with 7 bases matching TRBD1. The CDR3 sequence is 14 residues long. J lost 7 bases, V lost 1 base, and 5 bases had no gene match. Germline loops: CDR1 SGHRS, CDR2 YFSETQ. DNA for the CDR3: TGCGCCAGCAGCTTGTCAGACAGGGAGCAGCCCCAGCATTTT. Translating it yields CASSLSDREQPQHF.

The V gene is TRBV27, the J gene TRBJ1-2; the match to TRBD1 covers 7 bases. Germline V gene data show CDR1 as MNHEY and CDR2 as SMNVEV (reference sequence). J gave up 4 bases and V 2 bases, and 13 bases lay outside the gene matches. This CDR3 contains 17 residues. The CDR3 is CASSLQGHPGGLYGYTF. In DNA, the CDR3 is TGTGCCAGCAGTTTACAGGGACACCCAGGGGGGCTCTATGGCTACACCTTC.

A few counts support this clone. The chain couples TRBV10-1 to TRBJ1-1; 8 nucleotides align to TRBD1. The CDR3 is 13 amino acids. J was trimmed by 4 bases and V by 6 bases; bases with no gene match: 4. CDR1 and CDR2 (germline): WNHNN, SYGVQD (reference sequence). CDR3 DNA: TGCGCCAGCAGCATACAGGGGGGCACTGAAGCTTTCTTT. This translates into CASSIQGGTEAFF.

CDR3 sequence (DNA): TGCGCCAGCAGTAGGACGGCGGGCAATGAGCAGTTCTTC. Protein product: CASSRTAGNEQFF. The rearrangement joins TRBV10-1 to TRBJ2-1; tentatively, D is TRBD2 (5 bases). CDR1 is WNHNN, CDR2 SYGVQD, per germline (reference sequence). Deletions cut 5 bases from V and 6 bases from J, with 11 bases between. There are 13 residues in the CDR3.

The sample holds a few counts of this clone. CDR3: CASSLGSQSDNEQFF. In nucleotides, the CDR3 is TGCGCCAGCAGCTTGGGCTCGCAGTCCGACAATGAGCAGTTCTTC. The genes are TRBV5-1 and TRBJ2-1; no firm D call. The germline V and J ends were trimmed by 0 bases and 5 bases, with 12 bases remaining between them. The germline V gene has CDR1 SGHRS and CDR2 YFSETQ. This CDR3 region has 15 residues.

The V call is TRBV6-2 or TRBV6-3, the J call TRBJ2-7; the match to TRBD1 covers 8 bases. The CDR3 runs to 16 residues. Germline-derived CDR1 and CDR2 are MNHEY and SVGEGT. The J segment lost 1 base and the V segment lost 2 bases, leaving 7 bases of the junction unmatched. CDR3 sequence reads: CASSYGAGTGSYEQYF. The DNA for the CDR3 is TGTGCCAGCAGTTACGGTGCCGGGACAGGATCCTACGAGCAGTACTTC.

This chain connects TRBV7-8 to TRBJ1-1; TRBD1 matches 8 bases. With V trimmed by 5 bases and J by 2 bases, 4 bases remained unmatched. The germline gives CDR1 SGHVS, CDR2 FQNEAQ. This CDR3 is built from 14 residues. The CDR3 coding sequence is TGTGCCAGCAGCACAGGACAGGGAAACACTGAAGCTTTCTTT. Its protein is CASSTGQGNTEAFF.

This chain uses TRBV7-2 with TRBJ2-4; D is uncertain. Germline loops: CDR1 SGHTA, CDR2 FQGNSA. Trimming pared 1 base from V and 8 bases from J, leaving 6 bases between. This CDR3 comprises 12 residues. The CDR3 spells CASSLDRDIQYF. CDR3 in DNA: TGTGCCAGCAGCTTAGATCGCGACATTCAGTACTTC.

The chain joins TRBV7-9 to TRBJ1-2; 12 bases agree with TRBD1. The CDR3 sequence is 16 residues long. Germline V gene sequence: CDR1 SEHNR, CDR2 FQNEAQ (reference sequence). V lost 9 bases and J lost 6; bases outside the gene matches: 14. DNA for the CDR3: TGTGCCAGTCGTCTTTACCGGGACAGGGGGCGCGATGGCTACACCTTC. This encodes CASRLYRDRGRDGYTF.

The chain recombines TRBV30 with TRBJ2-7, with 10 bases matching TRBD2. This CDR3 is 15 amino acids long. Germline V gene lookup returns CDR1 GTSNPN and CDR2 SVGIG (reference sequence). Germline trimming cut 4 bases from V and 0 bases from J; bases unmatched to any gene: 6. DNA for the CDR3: TGTGCCTGGAAACTTAGCGGGGGGTTCTCCTACGAGCAGTACTTC. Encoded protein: CAWKLSGGFSYEQYF.

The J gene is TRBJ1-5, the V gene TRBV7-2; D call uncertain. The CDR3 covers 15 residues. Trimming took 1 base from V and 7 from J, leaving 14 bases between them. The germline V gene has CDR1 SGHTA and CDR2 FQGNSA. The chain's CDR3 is CASSLGAGPHQPQHF. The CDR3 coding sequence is TGTGCCAGCAGCTTAGGTGCGGGCCCTCACCAGCCCCAGCATTTT.

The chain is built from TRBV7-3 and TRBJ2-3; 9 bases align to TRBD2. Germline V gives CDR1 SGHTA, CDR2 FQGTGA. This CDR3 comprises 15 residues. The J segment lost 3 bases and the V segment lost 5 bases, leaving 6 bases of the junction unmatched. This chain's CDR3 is CASSPRAGGTDTQYF. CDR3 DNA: TGTGCCAGCAGCCCTCGAGCGGGAGGTACAGATACGCAGTATTTT.

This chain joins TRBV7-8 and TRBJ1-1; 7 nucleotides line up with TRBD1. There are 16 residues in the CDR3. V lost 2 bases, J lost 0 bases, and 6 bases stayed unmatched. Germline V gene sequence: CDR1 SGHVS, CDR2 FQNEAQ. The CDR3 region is CASSLPRGGLNTEAFF. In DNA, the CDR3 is TGTGCCAGCAGCTTACCGCGAGGGGGCCTGAACACTGAAGCTTTCTTT.

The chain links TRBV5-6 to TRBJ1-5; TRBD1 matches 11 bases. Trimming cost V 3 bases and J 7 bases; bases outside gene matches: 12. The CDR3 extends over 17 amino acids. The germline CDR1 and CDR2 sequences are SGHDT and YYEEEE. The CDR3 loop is CASSSWTGGNWNQPQHF. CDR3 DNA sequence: TGTGCCAGCAGCTCCTGGACAGGGGGCAACTGGAACCAGCCCCAGCATTTT.

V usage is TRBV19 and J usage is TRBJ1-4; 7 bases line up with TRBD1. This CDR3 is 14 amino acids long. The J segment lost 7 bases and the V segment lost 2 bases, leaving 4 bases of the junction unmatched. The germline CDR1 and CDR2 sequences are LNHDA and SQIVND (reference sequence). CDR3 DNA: TGTGCCAGTAGTATACCTGGACAGGTTGAAAAACTGTTTTTT. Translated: CASSIPGQVEKLFF.

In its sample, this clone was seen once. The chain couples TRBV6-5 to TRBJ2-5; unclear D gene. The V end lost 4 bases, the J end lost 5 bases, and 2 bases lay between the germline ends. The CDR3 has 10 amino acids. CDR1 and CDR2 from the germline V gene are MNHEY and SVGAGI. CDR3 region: CASSSETQYF. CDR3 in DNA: TGTGCCAGCAGTTCGGAGACCCAGTACTTC.

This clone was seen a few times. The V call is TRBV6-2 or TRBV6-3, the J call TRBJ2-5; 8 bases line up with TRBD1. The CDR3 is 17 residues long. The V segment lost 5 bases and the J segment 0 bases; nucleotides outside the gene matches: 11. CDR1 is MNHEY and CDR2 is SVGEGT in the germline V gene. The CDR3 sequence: CASSDRPGTGYQETQYF. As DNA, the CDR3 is TGTGCCAGCAGTGACCGACCCGGGACAGGATACCAAGAGACCCAGTACTTC.

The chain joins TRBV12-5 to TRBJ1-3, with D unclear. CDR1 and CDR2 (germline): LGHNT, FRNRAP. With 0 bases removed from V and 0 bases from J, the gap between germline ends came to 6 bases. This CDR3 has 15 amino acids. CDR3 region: CASGLVASSGNTIYF. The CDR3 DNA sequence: TGTGCTAGTGGTTTGGTTGCCAGCTCTGGAAACACCATATATTTT.

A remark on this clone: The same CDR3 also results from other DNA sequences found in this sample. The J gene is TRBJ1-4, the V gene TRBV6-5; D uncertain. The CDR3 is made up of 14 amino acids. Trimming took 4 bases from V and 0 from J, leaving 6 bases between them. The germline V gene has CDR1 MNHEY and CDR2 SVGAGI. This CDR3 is CASSLEATNEKLFF. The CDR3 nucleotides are TGTGCCAGCAGTTTGGAGGCAACTAATGAAAAACTGTTTTTT.

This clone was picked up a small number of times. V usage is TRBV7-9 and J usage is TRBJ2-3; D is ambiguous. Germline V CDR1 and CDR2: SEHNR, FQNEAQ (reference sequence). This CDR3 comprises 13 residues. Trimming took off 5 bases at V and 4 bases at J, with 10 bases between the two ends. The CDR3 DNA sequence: TGTGCCAGCAGCCAAGACATGCCAGATACGCAGTATTTT. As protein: CASSQDMPDTQYF.

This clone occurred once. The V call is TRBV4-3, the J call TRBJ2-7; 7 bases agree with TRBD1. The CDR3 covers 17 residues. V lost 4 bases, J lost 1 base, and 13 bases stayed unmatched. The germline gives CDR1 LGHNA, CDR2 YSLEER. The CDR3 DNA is TGCGCCAGCAGCCGATCGCTGGTCAGGGGGTCTTCCTACGAGCAGTACTTC. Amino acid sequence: CASSRSLVRGSSYEQYF.

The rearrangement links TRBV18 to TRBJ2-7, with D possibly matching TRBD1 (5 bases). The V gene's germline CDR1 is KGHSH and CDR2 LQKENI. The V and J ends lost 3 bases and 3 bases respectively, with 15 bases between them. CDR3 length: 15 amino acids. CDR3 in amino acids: CASSPLGQANYEQYF. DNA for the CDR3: TGTGCCAGCTCACCGCTAGGACAAGCCAACTACGAGCAGTACTTC.

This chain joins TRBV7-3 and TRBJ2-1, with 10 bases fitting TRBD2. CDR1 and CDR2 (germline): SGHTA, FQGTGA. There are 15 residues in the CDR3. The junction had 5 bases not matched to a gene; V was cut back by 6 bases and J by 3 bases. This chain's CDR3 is CASSRAGGVYNEQFF. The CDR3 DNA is TGTGCCAGCAGTAGAGCGGGAGGGGTCTACAATGAGCAGTTCTTC.

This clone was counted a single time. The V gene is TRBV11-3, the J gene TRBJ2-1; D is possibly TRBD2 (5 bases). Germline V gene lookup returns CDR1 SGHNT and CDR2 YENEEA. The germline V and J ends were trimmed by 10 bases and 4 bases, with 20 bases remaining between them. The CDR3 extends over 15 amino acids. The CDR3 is CATSTLSAPYNEQFF. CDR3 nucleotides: TGTGCCACCTCAACCCTTAGCGCACCATACAATGAGCAGTTCTTC.

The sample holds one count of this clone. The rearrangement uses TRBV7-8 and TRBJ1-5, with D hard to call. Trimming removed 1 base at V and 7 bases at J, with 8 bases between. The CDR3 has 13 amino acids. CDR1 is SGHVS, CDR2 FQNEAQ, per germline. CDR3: CASSLEAGQPQHF. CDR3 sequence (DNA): TGTGCCAGCAGCTTAGAGGCGGGGCAGCCCCAGCATTTT.

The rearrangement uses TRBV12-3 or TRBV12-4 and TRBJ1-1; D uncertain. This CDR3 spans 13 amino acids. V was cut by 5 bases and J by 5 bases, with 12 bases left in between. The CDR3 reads CASSPKWETEAFF. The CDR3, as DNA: TGTGCCAGCAGTCCCAAGTGGGAGACTGAAGCTTTCTTT.

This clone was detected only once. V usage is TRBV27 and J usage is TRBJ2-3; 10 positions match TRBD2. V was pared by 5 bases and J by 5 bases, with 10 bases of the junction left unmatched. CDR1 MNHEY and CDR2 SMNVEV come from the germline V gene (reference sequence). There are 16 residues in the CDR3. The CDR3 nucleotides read TGTGCCAGCAGTCCACGTCTAGCGGGAGAGGGAGATACGCAGTATTTT. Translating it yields CASSPRLAGEGDTQYF.

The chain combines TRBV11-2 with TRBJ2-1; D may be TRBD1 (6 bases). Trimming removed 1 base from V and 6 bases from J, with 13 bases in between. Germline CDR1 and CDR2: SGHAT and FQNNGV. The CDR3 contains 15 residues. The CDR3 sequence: CASSLAFARGNEQFF. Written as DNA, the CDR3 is TGTGCCAGCAGCTTAGCCTTCGCCAGGGGCAATGAGCAGTTCTTC.

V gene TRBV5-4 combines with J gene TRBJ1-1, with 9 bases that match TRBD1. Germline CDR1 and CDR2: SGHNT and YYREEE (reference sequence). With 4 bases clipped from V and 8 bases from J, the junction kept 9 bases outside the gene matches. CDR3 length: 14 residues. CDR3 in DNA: TGTGCCAGCAGCCCAATACAGGGGGCCGGCGAAGCTTTCTTT. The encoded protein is CASSPIQGAGEAFF.